Shown below are 2 T cell receptor beta chains from a single sample sequenced in a study of radiotherapy plus CTLA-4 blockade in lung cancer. This table comes from immunoSEQ multiplex PCR, and its TCRdb copy is limited to in-frame clones, with some not included. This sample has tens of thousands of clones, with 65% to 80% found just once. The material sequenced was peripheral blood, taken from a patient treated with radiotherapy plus ipilimumab. The receptors here all came from a human donor with non-small cell lung cancer who had a complete response to radiotherapy plus ipilimumab.

This rearrangement joins TRBV5-6 to TRBJ2-7; TRBD1 matches 7 bases. Trimming took 0 bases from V and 5 from J; bases not matched to a gene: 8. This CDR3 has 15 amino acids. CDR1 SGHDT and CDR2 YYEEEE come from the germline V gene. CDR3: CASSLGTGGVHEQYV. The CDR3 DNA sequence: TGTGCCAGCAGCTTGGGGACAGGTGGGGTCCACGAGCAGTACGTC.

This clone appeared once. The V and J genes are TRBV7-9 and TRBJ1-1; D may be TRBD1 (5 bases). Germline V gene data show CDR1 as SEHNR and CDR2 as FQNEAQ (reference sequence). V shed 6 bases and J shed 2 bases, with 13 bases lying between them. This CDR3 region has 14 residues. The CDR3 spells CASRLGGGNTEAFF. CDR3 nucleotides: TGTGCCAGCAGACTCGGGGGGGGAAACACTGAAGCTTTCTTT.